This T cell receptor (beta chain) was identified during a study of T cell repertoires in cytomegalovirus infection. TCRdb ran MiXCR on the reads and lists one entry per CDR3 protein. Of under 850,000 distinct CDR3 sequences listed, 30% to 35% are singletons. The CDR3 loop spans 14 amino acids. Unmatched junction bases numbered 6, after V lost 8 bases and J lost 3 bases. Germline CDR1 LNHDA, CDR2 SQIVND (reference sequence). Study observations and caveats: Public TCR beta family frequency separated CMV-and-HLA carriers, including in an independent cohort. HLA-C-restricted CMV-specific TCR beta clonotypes were dominant in the ex vivo response.

This clonotype has more than one count but fewer than ten. Its antigen is currently unknown. The sequenced sample was cultured PBMCs, obtained from culture after CMV antigen stimulation. This TCR derives from a human donor in good health (CMV status not recorded). Some clones in this sample may be carry-over from other donors' samples. The genes are TRBV19 and TRBJ1-5, with 8 nucleotides matching TRBD1. CDR3 sequence (DNA): TGTGCCAGTGTACGGACAGGGAACAATCAGCCCCAGCATTTT. Translated: CASVRTGNNQPQHF.